This T cell receptor (beta chain) was obtained from a study of T-cell memory formation after mild COVID-19. Overall study context: The TCR clusters were mostly specific to one donor.

From 5'RACE with constant-segment primers came TCR alpha and TCR beta cDNA libraries that carried sample barcodes and UMIs. Each CDR3 protein gets one entry after TCRdb re-called the 5' RACE reads with MiXCR. The repertoire holds about 350,000 distinct CDR3 sequences, with over 25% as singletons. Remarks on this clonotype: Its antigen is unknown.

Study-level points and caveats: A second wave expanding day 15 to 37 was CD4+-biased; contracting clones were balanced.

There are 16 residues in the CDR3. Germline V lookup: CDR1 MGHRA, CDR2 YSYEKL. Between the trimmed V and J ends, which lost 0 bases and 6 bases, there was a span of 14 bases. The chain combines TRBV4-1 with TRBJ2-2; D is ambiguous. What was sequenced was PBMCs or a T cell subset sorted from them (not recorded which). This TCR derives from an adult woman who had mild COVID-19 (a few samples of this study predate the infection). Cell type and time point are not known. CDR3 coding DNA: TGCGCCAGCAGCCAAGAAGGGCATAGGGCCGCCGGGGAGCTGTTTTTT. Translating it yields CASSQEGHRAAGELFF.